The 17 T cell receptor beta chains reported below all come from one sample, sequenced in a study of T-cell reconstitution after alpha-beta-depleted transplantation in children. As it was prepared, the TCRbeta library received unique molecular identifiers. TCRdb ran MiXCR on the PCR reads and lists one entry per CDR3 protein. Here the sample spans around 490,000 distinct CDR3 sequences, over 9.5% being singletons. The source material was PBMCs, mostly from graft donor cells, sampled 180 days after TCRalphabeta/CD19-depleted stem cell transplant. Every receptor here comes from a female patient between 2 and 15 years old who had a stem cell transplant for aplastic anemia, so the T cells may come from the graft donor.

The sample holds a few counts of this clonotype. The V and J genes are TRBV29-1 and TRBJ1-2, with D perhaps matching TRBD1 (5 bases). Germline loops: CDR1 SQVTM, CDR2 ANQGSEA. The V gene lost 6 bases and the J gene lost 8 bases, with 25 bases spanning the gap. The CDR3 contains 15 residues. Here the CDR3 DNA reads TGCAGCGTCACCCGGGACCTCTCATTGCGGCGGGGCTACACCTTC. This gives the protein CSVTRDLSLRRGYTF.

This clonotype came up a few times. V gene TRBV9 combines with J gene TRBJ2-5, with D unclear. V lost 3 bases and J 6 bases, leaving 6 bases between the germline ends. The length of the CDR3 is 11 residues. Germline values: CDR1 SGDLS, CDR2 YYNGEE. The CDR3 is CASSAGQTQYF. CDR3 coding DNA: TGTGCCAGCAGCGCGGGCCAGACCCAGTACTTC.

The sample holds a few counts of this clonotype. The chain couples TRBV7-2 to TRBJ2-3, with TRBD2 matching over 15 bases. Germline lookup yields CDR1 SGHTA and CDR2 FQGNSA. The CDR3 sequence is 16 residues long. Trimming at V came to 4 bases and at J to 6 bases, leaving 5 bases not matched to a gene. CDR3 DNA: TGTGCCAGCAGCTCAACGGGACTAGCGGGAGGCGATACGCAGTATTTT. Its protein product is CASSSTGLAGGDTQYF.

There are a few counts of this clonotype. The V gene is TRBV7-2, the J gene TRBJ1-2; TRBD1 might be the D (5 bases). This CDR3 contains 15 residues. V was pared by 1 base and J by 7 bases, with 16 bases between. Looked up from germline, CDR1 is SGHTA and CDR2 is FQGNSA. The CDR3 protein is CASSLEGWRVAGYTF. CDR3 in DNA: TGTGCCAGCAGCTTAGAGGGGTGGAGGGTAGCTGGCTACACCTTC.

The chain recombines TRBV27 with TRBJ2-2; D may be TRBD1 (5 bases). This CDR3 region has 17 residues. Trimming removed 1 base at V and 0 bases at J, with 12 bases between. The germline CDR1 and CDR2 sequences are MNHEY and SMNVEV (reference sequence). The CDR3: CASSLLGPGSNTGELFF. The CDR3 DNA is TGTGCCAGCAGTTTATTAGGGCCAGGGTCGAACACCGGGGAGCTGTTTTTT.

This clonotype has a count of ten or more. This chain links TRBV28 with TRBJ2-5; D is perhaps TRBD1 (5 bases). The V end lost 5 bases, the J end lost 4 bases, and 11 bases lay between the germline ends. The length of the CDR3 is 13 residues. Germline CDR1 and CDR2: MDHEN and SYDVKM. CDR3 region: CASSGIGAETQYF. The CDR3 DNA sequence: TGTGCCAGCAGTGGCATAGGGGCAGAGACCCAGTACTTC. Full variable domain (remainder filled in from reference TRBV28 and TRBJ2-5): DVKVTQSSRYLVKRTGEKVFLECVQDMDHENMFWYRQDPGLGLRLIYFSYDVKMKEKGDIPEGYSVSREKKERFSLILESASTNQTSMYLCASSGIGAETQYFGPGTRLLVL.

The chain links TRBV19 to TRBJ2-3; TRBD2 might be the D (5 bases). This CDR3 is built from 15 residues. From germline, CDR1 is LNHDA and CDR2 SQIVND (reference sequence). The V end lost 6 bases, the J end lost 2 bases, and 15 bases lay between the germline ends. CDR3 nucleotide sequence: TGTGCCAGTAGGGCCCAAGCGGAATCCACAGATACGCAGTATTTT. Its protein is CASRAQAESTDTQYF.

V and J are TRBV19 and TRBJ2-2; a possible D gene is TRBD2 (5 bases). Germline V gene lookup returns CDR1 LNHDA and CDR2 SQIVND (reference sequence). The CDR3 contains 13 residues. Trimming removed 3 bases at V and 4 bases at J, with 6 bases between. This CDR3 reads CASSIRGTGELFF. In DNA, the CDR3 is TGTGCCAGTAGTATCCGGGGCACCGGGGAGCTGTTTTTT.

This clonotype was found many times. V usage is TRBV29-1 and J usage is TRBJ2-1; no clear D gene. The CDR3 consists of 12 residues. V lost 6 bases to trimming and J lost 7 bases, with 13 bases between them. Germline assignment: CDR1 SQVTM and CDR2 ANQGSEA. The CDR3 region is CSVGSARNEQFF. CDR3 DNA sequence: TGCAGCGTAGGGTCAGCCCGGAATGAGCAGTTCTTC.

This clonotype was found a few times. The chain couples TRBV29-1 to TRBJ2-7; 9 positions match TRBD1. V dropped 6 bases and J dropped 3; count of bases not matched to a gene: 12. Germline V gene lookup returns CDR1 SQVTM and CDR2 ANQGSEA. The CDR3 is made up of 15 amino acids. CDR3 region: CSVSVPGTGIYEQYF. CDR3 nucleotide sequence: TGCAGCGTGTCAGTGCCCGGGACAGGGATCTACGAGCAGTACTTC.

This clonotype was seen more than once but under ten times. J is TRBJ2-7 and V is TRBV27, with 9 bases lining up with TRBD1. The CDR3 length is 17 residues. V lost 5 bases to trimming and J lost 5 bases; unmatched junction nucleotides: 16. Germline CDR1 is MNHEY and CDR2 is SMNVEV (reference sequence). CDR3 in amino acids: CASSLTTTYRGPHEQYF. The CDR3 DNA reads TGTGCCAGCAGTCTAACGACTACCTACAGGGGGCCCCACGAGCAGTACTTC.

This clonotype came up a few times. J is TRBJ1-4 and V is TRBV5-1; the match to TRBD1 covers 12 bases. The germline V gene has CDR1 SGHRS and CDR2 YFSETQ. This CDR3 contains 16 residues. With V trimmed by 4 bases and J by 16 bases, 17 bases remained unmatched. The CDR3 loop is CASSDGFGTGGAEWFF. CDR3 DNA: TGCGCCAGCAGCGATGGGTTCGGGACAGGGGGCGCGGAGTGGTTTTTT.

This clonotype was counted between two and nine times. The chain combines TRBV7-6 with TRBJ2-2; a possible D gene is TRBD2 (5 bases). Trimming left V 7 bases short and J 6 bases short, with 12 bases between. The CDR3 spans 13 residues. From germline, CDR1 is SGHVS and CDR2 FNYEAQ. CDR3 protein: CASTLLGAGELFF. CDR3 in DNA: TGTGCCAGCACCCTACTCGGGGCCGGGGAGCTGTTTTTT.

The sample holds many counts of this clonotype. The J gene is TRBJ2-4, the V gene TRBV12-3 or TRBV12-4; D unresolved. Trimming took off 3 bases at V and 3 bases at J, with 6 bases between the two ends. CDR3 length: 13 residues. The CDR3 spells CASSLNFKNIQYF. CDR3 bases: TGTGCCAGCAGTTTGAACTTCAAAAACATTCAGTACTTC.

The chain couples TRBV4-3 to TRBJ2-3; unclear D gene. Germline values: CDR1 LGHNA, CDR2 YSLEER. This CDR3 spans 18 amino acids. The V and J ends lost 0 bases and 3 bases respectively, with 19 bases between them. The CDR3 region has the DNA TGCGCCAGCAGCCAAGACCTAATTAGGGCTTTAGGAACAGATACGCAGTATTTT. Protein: CASSQDLIRALGTDTQYF.

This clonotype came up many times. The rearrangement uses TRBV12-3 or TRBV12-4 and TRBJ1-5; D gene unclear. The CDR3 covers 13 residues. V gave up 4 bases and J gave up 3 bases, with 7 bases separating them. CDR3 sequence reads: CASSYSHNQPQHF. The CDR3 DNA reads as TGTGCCAGCAGTTATAGTCACAATCAGCCCCAGCATTTT.

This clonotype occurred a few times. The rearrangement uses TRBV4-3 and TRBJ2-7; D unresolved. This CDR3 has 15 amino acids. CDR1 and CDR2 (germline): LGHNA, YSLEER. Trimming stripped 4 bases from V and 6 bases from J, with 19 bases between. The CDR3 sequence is CASSRASIGAAEQYF. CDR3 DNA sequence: TGCGCCAGCAGCCGAGCTAGTATCGGTGCGGCCGAGCAGTACTTC.